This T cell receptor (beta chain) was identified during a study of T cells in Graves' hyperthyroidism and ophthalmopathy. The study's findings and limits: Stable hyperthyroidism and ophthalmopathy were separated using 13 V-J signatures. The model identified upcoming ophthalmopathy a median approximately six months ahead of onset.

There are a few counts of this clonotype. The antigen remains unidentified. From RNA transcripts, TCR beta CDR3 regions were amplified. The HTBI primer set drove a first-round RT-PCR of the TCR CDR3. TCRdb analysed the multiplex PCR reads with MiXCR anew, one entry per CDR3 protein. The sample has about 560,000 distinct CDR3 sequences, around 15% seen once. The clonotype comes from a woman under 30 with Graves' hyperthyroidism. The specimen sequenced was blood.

In DNA form, the CDR3 reads TGTGCCAGCAGTGTCGCCAGGGGCGCGGACACCATATATTTT. Translated, it gives CASSVARGADTIYF. The genes are TRBV6-1 and TRBJ1-3; D may be TRBD1 (6 bases). Per the germline V gene, CDR1 is MNHNS and CDR2 is SASEGT. The CDR3 loop spans 14 amino acids. V lost 4 bases to trimming and J lost 8 bases, with 15 bases between them.